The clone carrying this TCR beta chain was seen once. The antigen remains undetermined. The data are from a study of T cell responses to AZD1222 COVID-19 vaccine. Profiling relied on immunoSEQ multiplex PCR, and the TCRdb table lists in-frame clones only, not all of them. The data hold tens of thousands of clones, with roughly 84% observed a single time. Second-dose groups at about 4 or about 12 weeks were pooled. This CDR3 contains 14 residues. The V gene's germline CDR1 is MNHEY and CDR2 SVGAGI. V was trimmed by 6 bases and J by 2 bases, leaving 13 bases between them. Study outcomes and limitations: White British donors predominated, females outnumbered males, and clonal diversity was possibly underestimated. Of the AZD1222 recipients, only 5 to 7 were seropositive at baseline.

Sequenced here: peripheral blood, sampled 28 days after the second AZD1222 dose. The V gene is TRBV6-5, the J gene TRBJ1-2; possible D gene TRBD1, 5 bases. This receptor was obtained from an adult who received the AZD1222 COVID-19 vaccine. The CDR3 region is CASRRRGQNYGYTF. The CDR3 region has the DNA TGTGCCAGCAGGCGCCGGGGCCAGAACTATGGCTACACCTTC.